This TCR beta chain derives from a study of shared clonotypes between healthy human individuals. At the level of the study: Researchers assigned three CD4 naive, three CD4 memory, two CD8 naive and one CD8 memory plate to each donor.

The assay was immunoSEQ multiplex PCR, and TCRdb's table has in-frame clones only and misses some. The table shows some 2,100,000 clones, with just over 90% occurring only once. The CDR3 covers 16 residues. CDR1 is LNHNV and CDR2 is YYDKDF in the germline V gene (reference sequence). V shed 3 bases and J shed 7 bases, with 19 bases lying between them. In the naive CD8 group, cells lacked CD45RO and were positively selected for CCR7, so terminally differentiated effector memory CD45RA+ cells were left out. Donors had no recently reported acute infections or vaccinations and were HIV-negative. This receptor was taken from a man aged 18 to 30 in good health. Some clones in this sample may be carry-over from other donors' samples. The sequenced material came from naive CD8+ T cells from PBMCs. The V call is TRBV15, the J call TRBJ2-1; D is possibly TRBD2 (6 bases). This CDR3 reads CATSSSGSNTGNEQFF. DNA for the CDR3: TGTGCCACCAGCAGCTCCGGGAGTAACACGGGGAATGAGCAGTTCTTC.